The 22 T cell receptor beta chains below were found in one sample sequenced in a study of PD-L1 blockade in urothelial cancer. Sequencing was performed with immunoSEQ multiplex PCR; in TCRdb, only in-frame clones are kept and a portion is missing. The repertoire holds about 83,000 clones, with 75% to 90% as singletons. The input for sequencing was PBMCs, taken around atezolizumab (anti-PD-L1) treatment. These receptors were collected from an older woman with urothelial cancer.

This clone was detected only once. This chain links TRBV29-1 with TRBJ2-3; D perhaps matches TRBD1 (5 bases). The CDR3 contains 12 residues. Germline V gene lookup returns CDR1 SQVTM and CDR2 ANQGSEA. V lost 5 bases, J lost 2 bases, and 8 bases lay in between. The CDR3 DNA sequence: TGCAGCGTTCCCAGGGACACAGATACGCAGTATTTT. This sequence encodes CSVPRDTDTQYF.

V is TRBV2 and J is TRBJ2-7; the D is unclear. The V gene's germline CDR1 is SNHLY and CDR2 FYNNEI. The CDR3 covers 12 residues. V gave up 11 bases and J gave up 5 bases, with 16 bases separating them. DNA for the CDR3: TGTGCCGCCCTAGGCCCTTTGAACGAGCAGTACTTC. Translated: CAALGPLNEQYF.

The V call is TRBV4-1, the J call TRBJ1-2; D is unclear. This CDR3 is built from 17 residues. Germline values: CDR1 MGHRA, CDR2 YSYEKL. Trimming stripped 5 bases from V and 4 bases from J, with 23 bases between. The CDR3 loop is CASSYTDGARRPYGYTF. The CDR3, as DNA: TGCGCCAGCAGCTACACCGATGGAGCAAGGCGACCCTATGGCTACACCTTC.

The chain uses TRBV2 and TRBJ1-2; TRBD1 agrees at 8 bases. The germline V gene encodes CDR1 SNHLY and CDR2 FYNNEI. The V segment lost 3 bases and the J segment 4 bases; nucleotides outside the gene matches: 10. The CDR3 sequence is 16 residues long. DNA for the CDR3: TGTGCCAGCAGTGAGACCAGACAGGGGATTGGCTATGGCTACACCTTC. Translated, it gives CASSETRQGIGYGYTF.

The V call is TRBV6-4, the J call TRBJ2-2; 8 bases fit TRBD2. The V and J ends lost 8 bases and 4 bases, in that order; junction bases with no gene match: 9. This CDR3 has 15 amino acids. Germline V gene data show CDR1 as MRHNA and CDR2 as SNTAGT. The CDR3 spells CASPTAGVGTGELFF. CDR3 DNA: TGTGCCAGCCCGACAGCGGGAGTTGGCACCGGGGAGCTGTTTTTT.

The chain combines TRBV5-1 with TRBJ2-3, with 10 bases aligning to TRBD2. This CDR3 region has 16 residues. Germline values: CDR1 SGHRS, CDR2 YFSETQ. The trim removed 1 base at V and 0 bases at J, leaving 2 bases unmatched. CDR3 bases: TGCGCCAGCAGCTTGAGCGGGAGGGTTAGCACAGATACGCAGTATTTT. Translated: CASSLSGRVSTDTQYF.

This clone was found once. This sequence joins TRBV5-4 and TRBJ2-3; D remains unclear. This CDR3 has 15 amino acids. Germline assignment: CDR1 SGHNT and CDR2 YYREEE (reference sequence). V lost 5 bases and J 2 bases, leaving 15 bases between the germline ends. The CDR3 DNA is TGTGCCAGCAGACCAACAGACCGGATCACAGATACGCAGTATTTT. Its protein is CASRPTDRITDTQYF.

The chain uses TRBV5-4 and TRBJ2-3; 7 nucleotides align to TRBD1. CDR3 size: 15 residues. V was clipped by 4 bases and J by 3 bases; unmatched bases: 8. CDR1 SGHNT and CDR2 YYREEE come from the germline V gene (reference sequence). CDR3 region: CASSADRVTTDTQYF. CDR3 DNA sequence: TGTGCCAGCAGCGCAGACAGGGTTACGACAGATACGCAGTATTTT.

This rearrangement joins TRBV14 to TRBJ2-2, with 7 bases aligning to TRBD1. This CDR3 comprises 16 residues. The ends lost 4 bases at V and 3 bases at J; junction bases unmatched: 8. Per the germline V gene, CDR1 is SGHDN and CDR2 is FVKESK. The CDR3 nucleotides read TGTGCCAGCAGCCGAGACAGGGCGAGTCACACCGGGGAGCTGTTTTTT. Translated: CASSRDRASHTGELFF.

The chain employs TRBV11-2 and TRBJ2-3, with 10 positions matching TRBD2. CDR1 and CDR2 from the germline V gene are SGHAT and FQNNGV. The V and J ends lost 3 bases and 0 bases, in that order; junction bases with no gene match: 6. The CDR3 is made up of 17 amino acids. The CDR3 sequence is CASSFLAGAASTDTQYF. The CDR3 DNA sequence: TGTGCCAGCAGCTTTCTAGCGGGAGCCGCTAGCACAGATACGCAGTATTTT.

The gene calls are TRBV7-2 and TRBJ2-2, with D possibly TRBD1 on 5 matching bases. The germline CDR1 and CDR2 sequences are SGHTA and FQGNSA. CDR3 length: 16 residues. V lost 1 base to trimming and J lost 5 bases, with 14 bases between them. In DNA form, the CDR3 reads TGTGCCAGCAGCTTAGATGTAGGGGTGGGAACCGGGGAGCTGTTTTTT. Translated: CASSLDVGVGTGELFF.

The chain couples TRBV7-6 to TRBJ2-2; 8 bases are shared with TRBD1. Germline V lookup: CDR1 SGHVS, CDR2 FNYEAQ. Unmatched junction bases numbered 7, after V lost 6 bases and J lost 4 bases. The CDR3 runs to 15 residues. The DNA of the CDR3 is TGTGCCAGCAGTTCAGGGGGCGCAGGCACCGGGGAGCTGTTTTTT. The encoded protein is CASSSGGAGTGELFF. The whole variable domain, filled in from reference TRBV7-6 and TRBJ2-2, reads GAGVSQSPRYKVTKRGQDVALRCDPISGHVSLYWYRQALGQGPEFLTYFNYEAQQDKSGLPNDRFSAERPEGSISTLTIQRTEQRDSAMYRCASSSGGAGTGELFFGEGSRLTVL.

The chain couples TRBV6-1 to TRBJ2-1; D might be TRBD2 (5 bases). Trimming pared 8 bases from V and 9 bases from J, leaving 17 bases between. This CDR3 is built from 13 residues. Germline CDR1 and CDR2: MNHNS and SASEGT. The CDR3 DNA reads as TGTGCCAGCCAGCTTGGGGTGGGGAGTGAGCAGTTCTTC. Translated: CASQLGVGSEQFF.

The CDR3 sequence: CASSFRSYNQPQHF. The CDR3 DNA reads as TGTGCCAGCAGTTTCAGGTCCTACAATCAGCCCCAGCATTTT. The rearrangement joins TRBV28 to TRBJ1-5; no clear D gene. The germline V gene has CDR1 MDHEN and CDR2 SYDVKM. This CDR3 comprises 14 residues. V was clipped by 3 bases and J by 3 bases, with 9 bases between them.

The V gene is TRBV5-8, the J gene TRBJ2-7; the D gene is possibly TRBD2 (6 bases). The germline CDR1 and CDR2 sequences are SGHTS and YDEGEE. Trimming took 4 bases from V and 3 from J, leaving 17 bases between them. The CDR3 totals 15 residues. CDR3 in DNA: TGTGCCAGCAGCCACCCACGGCGGGAAAACTACGAGCAGTACTTC. It is translated as CASSHPRRENYEQYF.

This clone has a single count. This sequence joins TRBV29-1 and TRBJ1-6, with D possibly matching TRBD1 (5 bases). Germline lookup yields CDR1 SQVTM and CDR2 ANQGSEA. Trimming took 5 bases from V and 7 from J, leaving 24 bases between them. The CDR3 is 17 amino acids. CDR3: CSVMLFGGSNGNSPLHF. The CDR3 DNA follows: TGCAGCGTTATGTTATTCGGGGGATCTAATGGGAATTCACCCCTCCACTTT.

The chain has TRBV14 and TRBJ2-7; 11 bases fit TRBD1. The CDR3 is 15 amino acids. The germline gives CDR1 SGHDN, CDR2 FVKESK. Germline trimming cut 3 bases from V and 1 base from J; bases unmatched to any gene: 2. CDR3 nucleotide sequence: TGTGCCAGCAGCCAGGGACAGGGGGATTCCTACGAGCAGTACTTC. This encodes CASSQGQGDSYEQYF.

The rearrangement joins TRBV7-2 to TRBJ1-2; no definite D call. Looked up from germline, CDR1 is SGHTA and CDR2 is FQGNSA. The V gene lost 5 bases and the J gene lost 3 bases, with 13 bases spanning the gap. This CDR3 spans 14 amino acids. This CDR3 is CASSLNSVDYGYTF. In DNA form, the CDR3 reads TGTGCCAGCAGCCTAAACTCCGTGGACTATGGCTACACCTTC.

CDR3 DNA: TGTGCCTGGAGTCCGACAGGGAAGCAGTACTTC. Translating gives CAWSPTGKQYF. This sequence joins TRBV30 and TRBJ2-7, with TRBD1 matching over 7 bases. This CDR3 comprises 11 residues. Germline V gene data show CDR1 as GTSNPN and CDR2 as SVGIG (reference sequence). V trimming: 2 bases; J trimming: 8 bases; junction bases outside the gene matches: 3.

The chain has TRBV11-2 and TRBJ2-5; maybe TRBD2 (6 bases). V was pared by 2 bases and J by 5 bases, with 12 bases between. CDR1 is SGHAT and CDR2 is FQNNGV in the germline V gene. This CDR3 region has 14 residues. The CDR3 sequence: CASSLSRGSETQYF. DNA for the CDR3: TGTGCCAGCAGCTTATCGCGGGGTAGCGAGACCCAGTACTTC.

V and J are TRBV10-3 and TRBJ2-7; D is possibly TRBD2 (6 bases). The CDR3 runs 11 residues. CDR1 is ENHRY and CDR2 is SYGVKD in the germline V gene. CDR3 DNA: TGTGCTAGCGGCAGCTCCTACGAGCAGTACTTC. Its protein product is CASGSSYEQYF.

This chain links TRBV4-1 with TRBJ1-1; tentative D call: TRBD1 (6 bases). Trimming pared 2 bases from V and 0 bases from J, leaving 10 bases between. Germline V gene sequence: CDR1 MGHRA, CDR2 YSYEKL. The CDR3 spans 15 residues. As DNA, the CDR3 is TGCGCCAGCAGCCAATCAGGACAGTTGAACACTGAAGCTTTCTTT. It is translated as CASSQSGQLNTEAFF.